The source of this TCR beta chain is a study of cytomegalovirus exposure and HLA in healthy donors. Study-wide context: Among a few hundred genotyped donors, around 80% fell in the Caucasian-associated ancestry cluster. The study's findings and limits: Exclusion as indistinguishable affected some V segments, including TRBV6-2 and TRBV6-3. For most TCR beta V segments, an earlier analysis put the productive rate at about 87% or about 30% of the time. In a later analysis, TCR association rates varied by HLA locus: DRB1 most, HLA-C fewest.

Amplification used 60 Vbeta primers and 13 Jbeta primers. Sequenced by immunoSEQ multiplex PCR; TCRdb stores in-frame clones only, minus some. The sample has 95,000 to 150,000 clones; 75% to 90% are singletons. As for this clone: Its antigen is currently unknown.

CDR1 is MNHNS, CDR2 SASEGT, per germline. This CDR3 region has 18 residues. Trimming at V came to 0 bases and at J to 2 bases, leaving 13 bases not matched to a gene. The J gene is TRBJ2-7, the V gene TRBV6-1; 7 positions agree with TRBD1. The source of this sequence is a female donor in good health and CMV-seropositive. Source material: PBMCs. In DNA form, the CDR3 reads TGTGCCAGCAGTGAAGCATCGGCAGGGGGTTCCGTAACCTACGAGCAGTACTTC. This sequence encodes CASSEASAGGSVTYEQYF.